The entry that follows covers one T cell receptor beta chain sequence. Its antigen is unknown. The data are from a study of radiation and T cells in renal cell carcinoma. About the research overall: Nephrectomy followed 15 Gy stereotactic body radiation by 4 weeks. Study outcomes and limitations: In blood, top tumor clones expanded by 2 weeks, shrinking by 4.

TCRdb keeps only in-frame clones here, not all; method: immunoSEQ multiplex PCR. The table has about 130,000 clones, approximately 85% seen once. Indicated time point: blood 2 weeks post-SBRT. Treatment in this sample: 15 Gy SBRT to primary tumor, nephrectomy 4 weeks later. This CDR3 spans 14 amino acids. Germline CDR1 and CDR2: LGHNA and YNFKEQ. Between the trimmed V and J ends, which lost 1 base and 3 bases, there was a span of 9 bases. Sequenced material: blood, taken from a patient whose treatment included radiotherapy and nephrectomy. J is TRBJ1-2 and V is TRBV4-2; D unclear. The receptor's source is a man in his forties or fifties with renal cell carcinoma. DNA of the CDR3: TGTGCCAGCAGCCAAGGCTCGGCAGACTATGGCTACACCTTC. Its protein product is CASSQGSADYGYTF.